Listed below are T cell receptor beta chains from one sample, sequenced in a study of CD8 T cells in Susac syndrome. MiXCR, applied by TCRdb to the immunoSEQ multiplex PCR reads, yields one record per CDR3 protein. The sample contains about 400,000 distinct CDR3 sequences, 85% of which appear only once. What was sequenced was CD8+ T cells from PBMCs. The receptors derive from a human donor with multiple sclerosis. The CDR3 runs from the conserved cysteine through the conserved F or W. Each record gives: V gene, J gene, D gene, clone size, CDR3 protein, CDR3 DNA. A D gene is named only where the DNA matches it firmly. The listing skips clone size in some rows; elsewhere it reads once, few, many or a size class.

>TRBV27|TRBJ2-7|TRBD1|NA
CASSLKPRGSYEQYF
TGTGCCAGCAGTTTAAAGCCCAGGGGGTCCTACGAGCAGTACTTC
>TRBV5-1|TRBJ2-7|TRBD1|NA
CASSVWDSTYEQYF
TGCGCCAGCAGCGTCTGGGACAGCACCTACGAGCAGTACTTC
>TRBV28|TRBJ2-3|NA|NA
CASTFTIQGPSTDTQYF
TGTGCCAGCACCTTTACCATACAGGGACCTAGCACAGATACGCAGTATTTT
>TRBV5-5|TRBJ1-2|NA|NA
CASSLGIGREESNYGYTF
TGTGCCAGCAGCTTGGGAATTGGTCGGGAAGAGAGTAACTATGGCTACACCTTC
>TRBV27|TRBJ2-5|TRBD2|NA
CASSQLPGLAGKETQYF
TGTGCCAGCAGCCAATTGCCGGGACTAGCGGGAAAGGAGACCCAGTACTTC
>TRBV7-9|TRBJ1-1|NA|NA
CASSQDRPATEAFF
TGTGCCAGCAGCCAAGACAGGCCGGCCACTGAAGCTTTCTTT
>TRBV6-1|TRBJ2-7|NA|few
CASSPTYSTATHEQYF
TGTGCCAGCAGTCCAACATATTCGACAGCTACCCACGAGCAGTACTTC
>TRBV12-3/TRBV12-4|TRBJ1-2|TRBD1|NA
CASSWTGLDGYTF
TGTGCCAGCAGTTGGACAGGGCTTGATGGCTACACCTTC
>TRBV5-1|TRBJ2-1|TRBD2|NA
CASSLGGSRYNEQFF
TGCGCCAGCAGCTTGGGCGGGAGCCGTTACAATGAGCAGTTCTTC
>TRBV27|TRBJ1-2|TRBD1|NA
CASSLSGGVYGYTF
TGTGCCAGCAGTTTGTCAGGGGGCGTATATGGCTACACCTTC
>TRBV20-1|TRBJ2-5|NA|NA
CSANRETQYF
TGCAGTGCCAACCGAGAGACCCAGTACTTC
>TRBV28|TRBJ2-2|TRBD2|NA
CASSLRSLAGDYANTGELFF
TGTGCCAGCAGTTTAAGATCACTAGCGGGAGATTACGCGAACACCGGGGAGCTGTTTTTT
>TRBV5-4|TRBJ2-1|TRBD1|NA
CASSLPGTGSYRTYSSYNEQFF
TGTGCCAGCAGCTTGCCCGGGACAGGGTCTTACAGGACTTACTCCTCCTACAATGAGCAGTTCTTC
>TRBV4-1|TRBJ2-3|NA|NA
CASSQRAGNTQYF
TGCGCCAGCAGCCAACGGGCAGGCAATACGCAGTATTTT
>TRBV27|TRBJ2-3|NA|NA
CASSLMGGWTTDTQYF
TGTGCCAGCAGCCTGATGGGAGGTTGGACAACAGATACGCAGTATTTT
>TRBV6-5|TRBJ2-5|NA|NA
CASSQVGGTQYF
TGTGCCAGCAGTCAGGTTGGGGGGACCCAGTACTTC
>TRBV7-8|TRBJ2-1|TRBD2|NA
CASSFSERGYNEQFF
TGTGCCAGCAGCTTCTCTGAGCGGGGCTACAATGAGCAGTTCTTC
>TRBV9|TRBJ2-1|TRBD2|NA
CASSVEGLAGLSSYNEQFF
TGTGCCAGCAGCGTAGAGGGACTAGCGGGGCTGAGCTCCTACAATGAGCAGTTCTTC
>TRBV4-2|TRBJ1-1|NA|many
CASSQGTEAFF
TGTGCCAGCAGCCAAGGAACTGAAGCTTTCTTT
>TRBV12-3/TRBV12-4|TRBJ1-6|TRBD1|NA
CASRTGGSGSPLHF
TGTGCCAGCAGGACAGGGGGTAGCGGTTCACCCCTCCACTTT
>TRBV7-9|TRBJ2-3|NA|NA
CASSTDGSQGHKTDTQYF
TGTGCCAGCAGTACCGACGGGTCCCAGGGACATAAGACAGATACGCAGTATTTT
>TRBV2|TRBJ2-7|NA|NA
CASSAPERYEQYF
TGTGCCAGCAGTGCCCCCGAGCGGTACGAGCAGTACTTC
>TRBV30|TRBJ2-3|TRBD1|NA
CACSQGGDTQYF
TGTGCCTGCTCACAGGGGGGAGATACGCAGTATTTT
>TRBV4-1|TRBJ1-4|NA|NA
CASSFSGESNEKLFF
TGCGCCAGCAGCTTTTCAGGGGAGTCCAATGAAAAACTGTTTTTT
>TRBV7-9|TRBJ1-4|NA|NA
CASSFSPDATNEKLFF
TGTGCCAGCAGCTTTTCTCCCGATGCAACTAATGAAAAACTGTTTTTT
>TRBV4-1|TRBJ2-1|TRBD2|NA
CASSPSGGGTNEQFF
TGCGCCAGCAGCCCCTCCGGCGGGGGGACTAATGAGCAGTTCTTC
>TRBV3-1|TRBJ2-5|TRBD2|NA
CASSPGTSLGETQYF
TGTGCCAGCAGCCCCGGGACTAGCTTGGGAGAGACCCAGTACTTC
>TRBV11-2|TRBJ2-3|NA|NA
CASSLRWGPGDSGASTDTQYF
TGTGCCAGCAGCTTAAGATGGGGTCCGGGAGATAGCGGAGCTAGCACAGATACGCAGTATTTT
>TRBV4-1|TRBJ2-3|NA|NA
CASSHRTPSTDTQYF
TGCGCCAGCAGCCATAGGACACCTAGCACAGATACGCAGTATTTT
>TRBV4-1|TRBJ1-3|NA|NA
CASSQAGKGNTIYF
TGCGCCAGCAGCCAAGCCGGGAAAGGAAACACCATATATTTT
>TRBV27|TRBJ2-7|TRBD2|NA
CASSLSSGTPSYEQYF
TGTGCCAGCAGTTTATCGAGCGGGACCCCTTCCTACGAGCAGTACTTC
>TRBV30|TRBJ1-5|TRBD1|NA
CAWGDRGNQPQHF
TGTGCCTGGGGGGACAGGGGCAATCAGCCCCAGCATTTT
>TRBV5-6|TRBJ1-1|NA|NA
CASSLGRDTEAFF
TGTGCCAGCAGCTTGGGCAGGGACACTGAAGCTTTCTTT
>TRBV7-9|TRBJ2-1|TRBD2|once
CASSLRTSGIGEQFF
TGTGCCAGCAGCCTGCGGACTAGCGGGATCGGTGAGCAGTTCTTC
>TRBV2|TRBJ2-1|NA|once
CASRTVEQYNEQFF
TGTGCCAGCAGGACCGTTGAACAGTACAATGAGCAGTTCTTC
>TRBV27|TRBJ2-4|NA|NA
CASSPTAKNIQYF
TGTGCCAGCAGCCCGACAGCCAAAAACATTCAGTACTTC
>TRBV7-9|TRBJ2-3|NA|NA
CASSLNRIVASDTQYF
TGTGCCAGCAGCTTAAACCGGATAGTAGCTTCAGATACGCAGTATTTT
>TRBV6-6|TRBJ1-1|TRBD1|NA
CASSPMGQGVNTEAFF
TGTGCCAGCAGCCCCATGGGACAGGGCGTGAACACTGAAGCTTTCTTT
>TRBV7-3|TRBJ2-1|TRBD2|NA
CASSPAGGGDEQFF
TGTGCCAGCAGCCCAGCGGGAGGGGGTGATGAGCAGTTCTTC
>TRBV2|TRBJ2-3|NA|NA
CASSPANIPSTDTQYF
TGTGCCAGCAGTCCAGCAAATATACCTAGCACAGATACGCAGTATTTT
>TRBV27|TRBJ2-7|NA|NA
CASSFQGHEQYF
TGTGCCAGCAGTTTTCAGGGCCACGAGCAGTACTTC
>TRBV28|TRBJ2-7|NA|NA
CASSLWAGIHEQYF
TGTGCCAGCAGTTTATGGGCAGGGATCCACGAGCAGTACTTC
>TRBV30|TRBJ2-7|NA|NA
CAWSAPSYEQYF
TGTGCCTGGAGTGCTCCGTCCTACGAGCAGTACTTC
>TRBV7-9|TRBJ1-2|NA|NA
CASSLIYLPVETSRNGYTF
TGTGCCAGCAGCTTGATATACCTCCCCGTCGAGACTTCACGGAATGGCTACACCTTC
>TRBV7-9|TRBJ2-7|TRBD2|once
CASTPGTSGPLYEQYF
TGTGCCAGCACCCCCGGGACTAGCGGGCCCTTGTACGAGCAGTACTTC
>TRBV19|TRBJ2-7|TRBD2|NA
CASSWASGGIDEQYF
TGTGCCAGTAGTTGGGCTAGCGGGGGAATTGACGAGCAGTACTTC